This TCR beta chain was sequenced for a study of identical twins listed by TCRdb under 2016. Background for the entire study: To test whether fetal clonotypes persist, the study used deep sequencing on TCR alpha and beta repertoires from monozygotic twins, unrelated adults of various ages, and cord blood. To rule out contamination, replicate twin experiments were performed at different times with different library preparation protocols.

This clonotype was seen many times. Its target antigen remains unknown. No base quality values were provided; no much bigger clone lies one nucleotide off. Every donor was a healthy Caucasian. The twin cohort comprised three pairs of female monozygotic twins, all aged roughly 18 to 30 years. Positive isolation kits from Invitrogen were used to isolate CD4+ and CD8+ T cell populations. The paper as a whole reports these results and caveats: Invariant T cells such as MAIT and iNKT could partly confound zero-insertion analyses, although diverse VJ usage argued against such confounding for most clonotypes. In beta out-of-frame sequences, excess twin sharing was weaker, because having fewer shared sequences lowered the signal-to-noise ratio. Recombination models systematically underestimated out-of-frame TCR alpha sharing in monozygotic twins but agreed with sharing between unrelated individuals. Compared with coincidental sharing between unrelated individuals, out-of-frame TCR alpha sequences shared between twins showed an excess of sequences with low generation probability. Fewer insertions were carried by abundant cord blood beta clonotypes; a weaker similar trend was observed in young adult naive repertoires, while no such trend was observed in memory repertoires. Because the same donors could not be followed over many years, conclusions were based on cross-sectional statistical analysis.

The method behind the library was 5' RACE. The sample was run on an Illumina HiSeq 2000. Template switching introduced a universal primer binding site; the final cDNA contained a unique molecular identifier, enabling accurate counting of TCR cDNA molecules. Specific primers in the conserved constant-segment region were used to synthesize first-strand cDNA for the TCR alpha and beta chains. To control for contamination, every cDNA library carried two barcodes: a SMART-Mk sample barcode plus Illumina barcodes. TruSeq adapter sequences along with Illumina sample barcodes were introduced in two successive PCR steps. Sequencing of the TCR alpha and beta cDNA libraries was done on the Illumina HiSeq platform using custom primers. In the authors' own workflow: MiGEC was used to process raw reads and extract unique molecular identifiers, and MiXCR was used to find CDR3 positions. For each individual, recombination models were inferred using an EM algorithm with the repgenHMM and IGoR tools. The tcR package in R was used for shared clonotype analysis, with sharing normalized by the product of cloneset sizes. To study raw recombination free of thymic and clonal selection effects, out-of-frame nonproductive sequences were analyzed. Using fastp trimming at Q25 and MiXCR clonotype assembly, TCRdb reanalyzed the public sequencing data and kept in-frame beta chains. Under each unique CDR3 protein, matching rows form one entry showing the most common genes and DNA. In this record, the V and J calls reflect TCRdb's handling and not the investigators' own analysis. This sample is represented by about 220,000 distinct CDR3 sequences; around 7.6% of them were singletons. Around 5% of the sample is held by the ten biggest clonotypes.

CDR1 and CDR2, looked up from the germline V gene (reference sequence), are SGHKS and YYEKEE. From its cysteine to its phenylalanine, the CDR3 spans 15 amino acids. Solely the CDR3 DNA is kept, with 45 bases framed from the first base. The germline V and J ends show losses of 0 bases and 5 bases respectively, and no gene match explains 8 bases of the junction. This same sample was also taken into another study, of yellow fever vaccine responses in identical twins. The second study, in turn, reports: According to the authors, the vaccine-induced T cell response in identical twins seemed to be partly convergent and partly specific to each individual. In identical twins, the study followed T cell clones that responded to the vaccine with precision.

The sequence joins TRBV5-5 to TRBJ2-7, and TRBD2 aligns with 7 junction nucleotides. This sequence was found in a woman between 18 and 29 years old in good health. Sample: CD8+ T cells sorted from blood. The CDR3 in this case is CASSLARGSANEQYF. The DNA reads as follows: TGTGCCAGCAGCTTGGCTCGCGGGAGTGCCAACGAGCAGTACTTC.